The 5 T cell receptor beta chains below were found in one sample sequenced in a study of T cells after yellow fever vaccination. MiXCR was run by TCRdb on the 5' RACE reads, yielding one entry per CDR3 protein. The table records under 550,000 distinct CDR3 sequences, just over 20% of them present only once. The sample here was PBMCs, taken more than 20 days after the first yellow fever vaccination. These receptors came from a man between 18 and 29 years old who received the YFV17D yellow fever vaccine.

The table lists this clonotype with a few counts. The rearrangement uses TRBV7-2 and TRBJ2-5; maybe TRBD1 (5 bases). V lost 4 bases, J lost 13 bases, and 16 bases lay in between. Germline V lookup: CDR1 SGHTA, CDR2 FQGNSA. The CDR3 covers 12 residues. The CDR3 DNA sequence: TGTGCCAGCAGCTCCTACCACAGGCTTACGTACTTC. Protein product: CASSSYHRLTYF.

This clonotype has a handful of counts. J is TRBJ2-5 and V is TRBV14, with D possibly matching TRBD1 (5 bases). Germline assignment: CDR1 SGHDN and CDR2 FVKESK. CDR3 length: 13 amino acids. V dropped 1 base and J dropped 5 bases, with 8 bases sitting between them. CDR3 sequence reads: CASSQGQWETQYF. Written as DNA, the CDR3 is TGTGCCAGCAGCCAAGGACAGTGGGAGACCCAGTACTTC.

This rearrangement joins TRBV12-3 or TRBV12-4 to TRBJ2-3; no firm D call. Trimming left V 3 bases short and J 1 base short, with 11 bases between. The CDR3 length is 15 residues. The chain's CDR3 is CASSFRSGGTDTQYF. The CDR3 DNA follows: TGTGCCAGCAGTTTTCGGTCGGGCGGCACAGATACGCAGTATTTT.

In nucleotides, the CDR3 is TGTGCCAGCCAGGACGGTAACTATGGCTACACCTTC. This sequence encodes CASQDGNYGYTF. V is TRBV25-1 and J is TRBJ1-2; D is undetermined. V was cut by 8 bases and J by 1 base, with 8 bases left in between. Looked up from germline, CDR1 is MGHDK and CDR2 is SYGVNS. CDR3 size: 12 residues.

V and J are TRBV5-4 and TRBJ2-2, with 10 bases matching TRBD1. This CDR3 has 15 residues. Germline V CDR1 and CDR2: SGHNT, YYREEE (reference sequence). The ends lost 4 bases at V and 4 bases at J; junction bases unmatched: 4. DNA of the CDR3: TGTGCCAGCAGCCCGGACAGGGGGAGCACCGGGGAGCTGTTTTTT. The encoded protein is CASSPDRGSTGELFF.